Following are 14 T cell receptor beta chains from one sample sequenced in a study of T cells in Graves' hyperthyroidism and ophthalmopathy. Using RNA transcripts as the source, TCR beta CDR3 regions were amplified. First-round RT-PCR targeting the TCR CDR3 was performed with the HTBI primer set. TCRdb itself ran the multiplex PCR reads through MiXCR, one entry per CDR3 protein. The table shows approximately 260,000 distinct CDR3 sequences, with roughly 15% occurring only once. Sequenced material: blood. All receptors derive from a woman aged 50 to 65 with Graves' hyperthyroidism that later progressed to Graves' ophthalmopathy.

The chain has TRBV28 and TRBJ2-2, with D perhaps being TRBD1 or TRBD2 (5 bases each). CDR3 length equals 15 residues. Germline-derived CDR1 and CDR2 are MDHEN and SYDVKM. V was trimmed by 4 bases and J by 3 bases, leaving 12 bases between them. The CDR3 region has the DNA TGTGCCAGCAGTTCTCGGGGCCGCGACACCGGGGAGCTGTTTTTT. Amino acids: CASSSRGRDTGELFF.

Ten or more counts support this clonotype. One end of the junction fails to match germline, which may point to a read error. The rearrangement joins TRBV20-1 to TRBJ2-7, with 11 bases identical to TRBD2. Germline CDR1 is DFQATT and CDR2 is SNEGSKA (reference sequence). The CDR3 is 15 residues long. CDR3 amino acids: CSARPGLAASDEQYF. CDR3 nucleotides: TGCAGTGCTAGACCGGGACTAGCGGCCTCCGACGAGCAGTACTTC.

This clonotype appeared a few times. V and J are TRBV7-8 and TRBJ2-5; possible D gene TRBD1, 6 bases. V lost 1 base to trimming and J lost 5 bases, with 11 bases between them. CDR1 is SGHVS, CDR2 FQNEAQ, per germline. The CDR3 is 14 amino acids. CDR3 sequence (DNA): TGTGCCAGCAGCTTAGAACTGAGGGGGGAGACCCAGTACTTC. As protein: CASSLELRGETQYF. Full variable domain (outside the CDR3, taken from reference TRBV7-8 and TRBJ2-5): GAGVSQSPRYKVAKRGQDVALRCDPISGHVSLFWYQQALGQGPEFLTYFQNEAQLDKSGLPSDRFFAERPEGSVSTLKIQRTQQEDSAVYLCASSLELRGETQYFGPGTRLLVL.

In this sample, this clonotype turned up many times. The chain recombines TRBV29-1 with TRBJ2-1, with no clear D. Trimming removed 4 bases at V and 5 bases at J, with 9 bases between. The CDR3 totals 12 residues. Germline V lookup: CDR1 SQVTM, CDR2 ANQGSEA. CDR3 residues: CSVVPAHNEQFF. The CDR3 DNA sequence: TGCAGCGTTGTCCCAGCCCACAATGAGCAGTTCTTC.

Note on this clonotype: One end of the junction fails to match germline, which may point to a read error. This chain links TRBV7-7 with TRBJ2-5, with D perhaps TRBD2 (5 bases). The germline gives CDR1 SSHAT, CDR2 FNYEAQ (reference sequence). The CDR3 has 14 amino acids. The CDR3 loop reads CASSLMLAGETQYF. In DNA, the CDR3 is TGTGCTAGCAGCTTAATGCTAGCCGGGGAGACCCAGTACTTC.

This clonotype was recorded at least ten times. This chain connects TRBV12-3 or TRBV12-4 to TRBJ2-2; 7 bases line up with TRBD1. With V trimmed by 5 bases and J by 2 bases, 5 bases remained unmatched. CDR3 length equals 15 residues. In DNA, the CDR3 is TGTGCCAGCAGTCTGACAGGGACCAACACCGGGGAGCTGTTTTTT. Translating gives CASSLTGTNTGELFF.

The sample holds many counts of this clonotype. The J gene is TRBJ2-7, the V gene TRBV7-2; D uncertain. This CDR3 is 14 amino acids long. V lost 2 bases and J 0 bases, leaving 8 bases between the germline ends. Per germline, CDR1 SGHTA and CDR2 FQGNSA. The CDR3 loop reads CASSLFVSSYEQYF. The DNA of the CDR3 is TGTGCCAGCAGCTTATTCGTAAGCTCCTACGAGCAGTACTTC.

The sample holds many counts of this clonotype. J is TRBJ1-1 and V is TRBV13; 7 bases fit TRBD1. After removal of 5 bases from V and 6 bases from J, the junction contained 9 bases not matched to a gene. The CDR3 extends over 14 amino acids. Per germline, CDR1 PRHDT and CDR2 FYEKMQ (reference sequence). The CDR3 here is CASSNRQGGAEAFF. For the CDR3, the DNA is TGTGCCAGCAGCAATCGACAGGGAGGAGCTGAAGCTTTCTTT.

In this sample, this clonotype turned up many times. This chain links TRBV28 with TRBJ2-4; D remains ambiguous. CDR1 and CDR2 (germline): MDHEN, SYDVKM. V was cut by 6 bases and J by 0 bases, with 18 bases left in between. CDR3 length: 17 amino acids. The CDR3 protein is CASSPLSWLLAKNIQYF. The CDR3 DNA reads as TGTGCCAGCAGCCCGCTATCATGGCTCCTAGCCAAAAACATTCAGTACTTC.

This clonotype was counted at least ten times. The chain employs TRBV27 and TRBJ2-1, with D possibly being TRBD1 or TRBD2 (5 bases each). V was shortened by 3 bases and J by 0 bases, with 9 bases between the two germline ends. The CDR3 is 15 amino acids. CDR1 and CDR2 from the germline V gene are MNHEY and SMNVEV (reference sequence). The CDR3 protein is CASSFWGSSYNEQFF. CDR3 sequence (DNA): TGTGCCAGCAGTTTCTGGGGGAGCTCCTACAATGAGCAGTTCTTC.

CDR3 residues: CASSLVGLAGVRADTQYF. CDR3 nucleotide sequence: TGTGCCAGCAGCTTAGTGGGACTAGCGGGAGTACGGGCAGATACGCAGTATTTT. The V and J genes are TRBV7-2 and TRBJ2-3, with TRBD2 identical over 14 bases. Trimming removed 1 base from V and 4 bases from J; junction bases left unmatched: 7. Looked up from germline, CDR1 is SGHTA and CDR2 is FQGNSA. The length of the CDR3 is 18 residues. The variable domain in full, with the rest retrieved from reference TRBV7-2 and TRBJ2-3, is GAGVSQSPSNKVTEKGKDVELRCDPISGHTALYWYRQSLGQGLEFLIYFQGNSAPDKSGLPSDRFSAERTGGSVSTLTIQRTQQEDSAVYLCASSLVGLAGVRADTQYFGPGTRLTVL.

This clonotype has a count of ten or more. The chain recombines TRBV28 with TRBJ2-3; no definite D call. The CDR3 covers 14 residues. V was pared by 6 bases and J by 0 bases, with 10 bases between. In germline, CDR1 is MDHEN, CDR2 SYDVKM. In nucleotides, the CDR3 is TGTGCCAGCAGACCGGGCGGCAGCACAGATACGCAGTATTTT. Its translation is CASRPGGSTDTQYF. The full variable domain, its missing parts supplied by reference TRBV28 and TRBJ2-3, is DVKVTQSSRYLVKRTGEKVFLECVQDMDHENMFWYRQDPGLGLRLIYFSYDVKMKEKGDIPEGYSVSREKKERFSLILESASTNQTSMYLCASRPGGSTDTQYFGPGTRLTVL.

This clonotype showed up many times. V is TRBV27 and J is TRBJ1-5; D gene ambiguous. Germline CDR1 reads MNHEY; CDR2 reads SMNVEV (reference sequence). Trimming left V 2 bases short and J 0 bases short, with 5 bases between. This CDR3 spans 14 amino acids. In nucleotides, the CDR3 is TGTGCCAGCAGTTTAAGGGATAGCAATCAGCCCCAGCATTTT. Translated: CASSLRDSNQPQHF.

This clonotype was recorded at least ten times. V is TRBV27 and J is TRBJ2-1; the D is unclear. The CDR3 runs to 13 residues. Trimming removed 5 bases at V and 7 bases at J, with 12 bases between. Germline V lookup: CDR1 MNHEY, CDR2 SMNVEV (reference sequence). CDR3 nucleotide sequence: TGTGCCAGCAGTCCGGGTAGGGTGAATGAGCAGTTCTTC. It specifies CASSPGRVNEQFF.